This T cell receptor beta chain was retrieved from a study of blood T cells in healthy people across ages. It was with a sample-barcoded 5' primer and a J-beta primer mix that a second PCR of about 6 to 12 cycles was run. TCRdb recomputed calls from the 5' RACE reads with MiXCR, one row per CDR3 protein. The table includes hundreds of thousands of distinct CDR3 sequences, 45% to 50% detected once. This clonotype appeared a few times. The germline V gene has CDR1 SQVTM and CDR2 ANQGSEA. The CDR3 has 11 residues. The V and J ends lost 7 bases and 5 bases respectively, with 11 bases between them. Input material: blood. This TCR was recovered from a man aged 25-45 years in good health. The chain links TRBV29-1 to TRBJ1-2; D is possibly TRBD1 (5 bases). CDR3 loop: CSAGTAYGYTF. In DNA form, the CDR3 reads TGCAGCGCCGGGACTGCGTATGGCTACACCTTC.